A selection of T cell receptor beta chains follows, all from one sample in a study of early stage breast cancer tumors. Clones were read by immunoSEQ multiplex PCR, and TCRdb kept only the in-frame ones, dropping some. Among 5,000 to 5,500 clones listed, 70% were seen once. Sequenced input: normal breast tissue next to the tumor. The origin of the receptors is a person aged 55 to 75 with breast cancer. The CDR3 runs from the conserved cysteine through the conserved F or W. A D gene is named only where the DNA matches it firmly. Clone size is shown for a subset of rows, as once, few, many or a class of expanded clone.

CDR3 protein | CDR3 DNA | clone size | V gene | D gene | J gene
CASSPSGGGGTQYF | TGTGCCAGCAGCCCGAGCGGGGGCGGGGGGACCCAGTACTTC | . | TRBV9 | TRBD2 | TRBJ2-5
CASSISGQETQYF | TGTGCCAGTAGTATAAGCGGCCAAGAGACCCAGTACTTC | once | TRBV19 | . | TRBJ2-5
CAWSGGYPEGNTIYF | TGTGCCTGGAGTGGGGGGTATCCGGAGGGAAACACCATATATTTT | . | TRBV30 | . | TRBJ1-3
CASQPSGSFYNEQFF | TGTGCCAGCCAGCCTAGCGGGAGTTTCTACAATGAGCAGTTCTTC | once | TRBV2 | TRBD2 | TRBJ2-1
CASSRTGTGNTIYF | TGTGCCAGCAGCCGGACAGGGACCGGAAACACCATATATTTT | . | TRBV7-3 | TRBD1 | TRBJ1-3
CASSYSADYGYTF | TGTGCCAGCAGTTACTCAGCAGACTATGGCTACACCTTC | . | TRBV6-5 | . | TRBJ1-2
CASSIAGDSIDTQYF | TGCGCCAGCAGCATAGCGGGGGACTCGATAGATACGCAGTATTTT | . | TRBV5-1 | TRBD2 | TRBJ2-3
CASSSRRGGTGYEQYF | TGTGCCAGCAGCTCGCGGCGGGGGGGTACTGGCTACGAGCAGTACTTC | . | TRBV7-8 | TRBD2 | TRBJ2-7
CASSEAHQGTGVISGANVLTF | TGTGCCAGCAGTGAAGCGCATCAGGGAACAGGGGTAATCTCTGGGGCCAACGTCCTGACTTTC | . | TRBV6-1 | TRBD1 | TRBJ2-6
CASSPPGSSGYTF | TGTGCCAGCTCACCTCCTGGGTCGAGCGGCTACACCTTC | few | TRBV18 | . | TRBJ1-2
CASSKLDSITDTQYF | TGTGCCAGCAGCAAACTGGACAGCATCACAGATACGCAGTATTTT | . | TRBV2 | . | TRBJ2-3
CASSPVSTRSYEQYF | TGTGCCAGCAGCCCCGTGTCAACTAGGTCCTACGAGCAGTACTTC | . | TRBV5-5 | . | TRBJ2-7
CASSLDTGDYGYTF | TGCGCCAGCAGCTTGGACACAGGCGACTATGGCTACACCTTC | . | TRBV5-1 | . | TRBJ1-2
CASRNQRTSTDTQYF | TGTGCCAGCAGGAATCAGCGAACTAGCACAGATACGCAGTATTTT | . | TRBV5-4 | . | TRBJ2-3
CASSATSDEQFF | TGTGCCAGCAGCGCCACTAGCGATGAGCAGTTCTTC | . | TRBV5-4 | TRBD2 | TRBJ2-1
CASSLARPGSSYNSPLHF | TGTGCCAGCAGCTTAGCGAGGCCGGGGAGCTCCTATAATTCACCCCTCCACTTT | . | TRBV7-8 | . | TRBJ1-6
CASSLGTVKVGGYTF | TGTGCCAGCAGCTTGGGGACGGTGAAGGTTGGAGGCTACACCTTC | . | TRBV7-2 | . | TRBJ1-2
CASSYYTGSSTDTQYF | TGTGCCAGCAGTTACTATACGGGGTCTAGCACAGATACGCAGTATTTT | . | TRBV6-6 | . | TRBJ2-3
CASSLDWGRGNTEAFF | TGCGCCAGCAGCTTGGACTGGGGGCGCGGGAACACTGAAGCTTTCTTT | . | TRBV5-1 | . | TRBJ1-1
CAWSGASGGHYNEQFF | TGTGCCTGGAGTGGGGCTAGCGGGGGTCACTACAATGAGCAGTTCTTC | . | TRBV30 | TRBD2 | TRBJ2-1
CASSPPSGHGEKLFF | TGTGCCAGCAGTCCGCCGTCAGGGCATGGTGAAAAACTGTTTTTT | . | TRBV28 | . | TRBJ1-4
CASSPGTVPSGANVLTF | TGTGCCAGCAGCCCCGGGACAGTCCCCTCTGGGGCCAACGTCCTGACTTTC | . | TRBV5-6 | TRBD1 | TRBJ2-6
CASSLDVGYEQYF | TGTGCCAGCAGCTTAGATGTAGGATACGAGCAGTACTTC | . | TRBV11-3 | . | TRBJ2-7
CASSEPVNGELFF | TGTGCCAGCAGTGAACCGGTTAACGGGGAGCTGTTTTTT | . | TRBV6-1 | . | TRBJ2-2
CASSLGQGTTPLHF | TGTGCCAGCAGCCTGGGACAGGGAACAACACCCCTCCACTTT | . | TRBV14 | TRBD1 | TRBJ1-6
CASSLGTGRAREQYF | TGCGCCAGCAGCCTAGGGACAGGGAGGGCACGGGAGCAGTACTTC | . | TRBV5-1 | TRBD1 | TRBJ2-7
CASSPRGRPSETQYF | TGTGCCAGCAGTCCTAGGGGGAGGCCATCAGAGACCCAGTACTTC | . | TRBV7-2 | . | TRBJ2-5
CASSHPGQGKILHF | TGCGCCAGCAGCCACCCGGGACAGGGTAAAATCCTCCACTTT | . | TRBV5-1 | TRBD1 | TRBJ1-6
CASSLHRAAEKLFF | TGTGCCAGCAGTTTGCACAGGGCCGCCGAAAAACTGTTTTTT | . | TRBV28 | . | TRBJ1-4
CASSLDRVATEAFF | TGTGCCAGCAGTTTAGACAGGGTTGCAACTGAAGCTTTCTTT | . | TRBV27 | TRBD1 | TRBJ1-1
CASSQDWGSRAKNEQFF | TGCGCCAGCAGCCAAGATTGGGGGAGTCGGGCGAAGAATGAGCAGTTCTTC | . | TRBV4-3 | . | TRBJ2-1
CASSFTLAEETQYF | TGTGCCTCCTCATTCACACTAGCGGAAGAGACCCAGTACTTC | . | TRBV30 | TRBD2 | TRBJ2-5
CASSLDNPYNEQFF | TGTGCCAGCAGCTTAGATAATCCCTACAATGAGCAGTTCTTC | once | TRBV7-9 | . | TRBJ2-1
CASRVEYDYEQYF | TGTGCCAGCAGGGTGGAGTACGACTACGAGCAGTACTTC | . | TRBV2 | . | TRBJ2-7
CASREGVTDTQYF | TGTGCCAGCAGGGAGGGTGTCACAGATACGCAGTATTTT | . | TRBV2 | . | TRBJ2-3
CASSEAWLAGGQETQYF | TGTGCCAGCAGTGAAGCTTGGCTAGCGGGGGGGCAAGAGACCCAGTACTTC | once | TRBV2 | TRBD2 | TRBJ2-5
CASSERAGGPETQYF | TGCGCCAGCAGTGAAAGGGCGGGGGGGCCAGAGACCCAGTACTTC | . | TRBV10-2 | TRBD2 | TRBJ2-5
CASSLRTPSHNEQFF | TGTGCCAGCAGCTTACGGACCCCCTCGCACAATGAGCAGTTCTTC | . | TRBV11-1 | . | TRBJ2-1
CASSELEAGLAGELFF | TGTGCCAGCAGTGAATTGGAGGCCGGTCTCGCCGGGGAGCTGTTTTTT | . | TRBV2 | . | TRBJ2-2
CASSLMGHEQFF | TGTGCCAGCAGTTTAATGGGCCATGAGCAGTTCTTC | . | TRBV27 | . | TRBJ2-1
CASSQVGGGPFEQYF | TGCGCCAGCAGCCAAGTCGGGGGGGGACCGTTCGAGCAGTACTTC | . | TRBV4-1 | TRBD2 | TRBJ2-7
CASSTLHGPGELFF | TGTGCCAGCAGCACCCTACATGGCCCCGGGGAGCTGTTTTTT | . | TRBV9 | . | TRBJ2-2
CASSPWGERTDTQYF | TGTGCCAGCTCACCTTGGGGGGAAAGGACAGATACGCAGTATTTT | . | TRBV18 | . | TRBJ2-3
CASSQGAGLAYEQYF | TGTGCCAGCAGCCAAGGAGCAGGGTTAGCCTACGAGCAGTACTTC | . | TRBV4-2 | . | TRBJ2-7
CASSEGQGDTAFF | TGTGCCAGCAGCGAGGGACAGGGTGATACAGCTTTCTTT | . | TRBV9 | TRBD1 | TRBJ1-1
CAGATLLDNEQFF | TGTGCCGGAGCGACCCTATTGGACAATGAGCAGTTCTTC | . | TRBV2 | . | TRBJ2-1
CASSEKWGVDYGYTF | TGTGCCAGCAGTGAGAAGTGGGGAGTGGACTATGGCTACACCTTC | . | TRBV6-1 | . | TRBJ1-2
CASSLVPVQPQHF | TGTGCCAGCAGCTTAGTCCCTGTGCAGCCCCAGCATTTT | . | TRBV7-2 | . | TRBJ1-5
CASSEAIGGRNEQFF | TGTGCCAGCAGTGAAGCGATTGGGGGTCGGAATGAGCAGTTCTTC | . | TRBV2 | . | TRBJ2-1
CASSPTGNEQFF | TGTGCCAGCAGCCCCACAGGGAATGAGCAGTTCTTC | . | TRBV2 | . | TRBJ2-1
CASSEGASSYNEQFF | TGTGCCAGCAGTGAAGGGGCGAGCTCCTACAATGAGCAGTTCTTC | medium-sized | TRBV6-1 | . | TRBJ2-1
CASSPQGAGYEQYF | TGTGCCAGCTCACCACAGGGGGCGGGATACGAGCAGTACTTC | . | TRBV18 | . | TRBJ2-7
CASSWGPLEKLFF | TGTGCCAGCAGCTGGGGACCACTTGAAAAACTGTTTTTT | . | TRBV5-6 | . | TRBJ1-4
CASSAPGQQYNEQFF | TGTGCCAGCAGCGCCCCGGGACAACAGTACAATGAGCAGTTCTTC | . | TRBV7-9 | . | TRBJ2-1
CASSPYRRSYNSPLHF | TGTGCCAGCAGCCCATACAGGCGCTCCTATAATTCACCCCTCCACTTT | . | TRBV4-2 | . | TRBJ1-6
CASSLEKVKETQYF | TGTGCCAGCAGCTTAGAAAAGGTTAAAGAGACCCAGTACTTC | . | TRBV11-1 | . | TRBJ2-5
CASSATPGQGEAFF | TGTGCCAGCAGTGCCACCCCGGGACAGGGTGAAGCTTTCTTT | few | TRBV6-4 | TRBD1 | TRBJ1-1